Below are 11 T cell receptor beta chains sequenced from a single sample in a study of naive and memory T cell subsets. Study findings and constraints: Possibly reflecting memory cells re-expressing CD45RA, a few larger clonotypes occurred in naive repertoires, especially CD8.

These receptors' targets are unknown. Two oligonucleotides, mixed equimolar, formed the beta constant-region primer covering TRBC1 and TRBC2. The ligated cDNA underwent four PCR rounds using SP2 and nested alpha and beta constant-region primers. TCRdb independently ran MiXCR on the UMI-ligation and nested PCR reads; one entry per CDR3 protein. This table has about 150,000 distinct CDR3 sequences, about 20% appearing once. Material for sequencing was naive CD4+ T cells from blood. Receptors were obtained from a human donor in good health.

The table lists this clonotype with many counts. The chain joins TRBV24-1 to TRBJ1-5; D gene unclear. CDR3 length: 12 amino acids. Trimming removed 5 bases at V and 4 bases at J, with 5 bases between. CDR1 KGHDR and CDR2 SFDVKD come from the germline V gene. The CDR3 protein is CATSAQNQPQHF. DNA of the CDR3: TGTGCCACCAGTGCACAGAATCAGCCCCAGCATTTT.

The table lists this clonotype with a few counts. The V and J genes are TRBV28 and TRBJ2-1; 9 bases fit TRBD1. Looked up from germline, CDR1 is MDHEN and CDR2 is SYDVKM. After removal of 2 bases from V and 6 bases from J, the junction contained 2 bases not matched to a gene. CDR3 length: 14 amino acids. The CDR3 is CASSLTGGRNEQFF. Here the CDR3 DNA reads TGTGCCAGCAGTTTAACAGGGGGCCGCAATGAGCAGTTCTTC.

The chain couples TRBV5-1 to TRBJ2-3; the match to TRBD1 covers 12 bases. Germline trimming cut 4 bases from V and 0 bases from J; bases unmatched to any gene: 6. Germline CDR1 SGHRS, CDR2 YFSETQ. This CDR3 spans 17 amino acids. The CDR3 DNA follows: TGCGCCAGCAGCCCGGGACAGGGGGCGGTGAGCACAGATACGCAGTATTTT. It translates to CASSPGQGAVSTDTQYF.

The chain joins TRBV27 to TRBJ2-1; 7 nucleotides agree with TRBD2. The CDR3 loop spans 14 amino acids. J gave up 3 bases and V 6 bases, and 5 bases lay outside the gene matches. The germline gives CDR1 MNHEY, CDR2 SMNVEV (reference sequence). The CDR3 region is CASSPKRGYNEQFF. For the CDR3, the DNA is TGTGCCAGCAGCCCAAAGCGGGGCTACAATGAGCAGTTCTTC.

This clonotype was detected a few times. The chain uses TRBV28 and TRBJ2-7; 9 bases align to TRBD2. Germline-derived CDR1 and CDR2 are MDHEN and SYDVKM. With 6 bases clipped from V and 4 bases from J, the junction kept 13 bases outside the gene matches. The length of the CDR3 is 16 residues. In nucleotides, the CDR3 is TGTGCCAGCAGAACGATTGCAGCGGGAGGTCCGTACGAGCAGTACTTC. It specifies CASRTIAAGGPYEQYF.

The chain carries TRBV9 and TRBJ2-2; D not certain. Trimming stripped 6 bases from V and 2 bases from J, with 14 bases between. Germline loops: CDR1 SGDLS, CDR2 YYNGEE. The CDR3 has 15 residues. The CDR3 DNA is TGTGCCAGCACCACCTTCGGAACAAACACCGGGGAGCTGTTTTTT. Amino acids: CASTTFGTNTGELFF.

V and J are TRBV5-1 and TRBJ1-1; D is unresolved. V gave up 4 bases and J gave up 10 bases, with 17 bases separating them. Per the germline V gene, CDR1 is SGHRS and CDR2 is YFSETQ. This CDR3 has 13 residues. For the CDR3, the DNA is TGCGCCAGCAGCCCGAGCACCGCATTCGGAGCTTTCTTT. This codes for CASSPSTAFGAFF.

The chain joins TRBV12-3 or TRBV12-4 to TRBJ2-5, with D perhaps matching TRBD1 (5 bases). V was cut by 3 bases and J by 2 bases, with 10 bases left in between. The CDR3 extends over 14 amino acids. Written as DNA, the CDR3 is TGTGCCAGCAGTTTGGGGCAGCTTCAAGAGACCCAGTACTTC. It encodes CASSLGQLQETQYF.

In DNA, the CDR3 is TGTGCCAGCAGCCAAGGGTTAGCGGGAGTCTTGGTGGATGAGCAGTTCTTC. This translates into CASSQGLAGVLVDEQFF. This sequence joins TRBV3-1 and TRBJ2-1; 9 nucleotides line up with TRBD2. The CDR3 loop spans 17 amino acids. J was trimmed by 8 bases and V by 1 base; bases with no gene match: 12. CDR1 LGHDT and CDR2 YNNKEL come from the germline V gene (reference sequence).

This clonotype has a count of ten or more. V and J are TRBV29-1 and TRBJ2-1, with 12 bases that match TRBD2. The CDR3 has 15 residues. The germline CDR1 and CDR2 sequences are SQVTM and ANQGSEA. The V gene end was trimmed by 7 bases and the J gene end by 3 bases; junction bases not matched to a gene: 7. In DNA, the CDR3 is TGCAGCGGAGACAGGGGACTAGCGGGCTACAATGAGCAGTTCTTC. The encoded protein is CSGDRGLAGYNEQFF.

CDR3 loop: CATSRVVGTGGNTQYF. Here the CDR3 DNA reads TGTGCCACCAGCAGAGTTGTGGGAACGGGAGGTAATACGCAGTATTTT. The chain is built from TRBV15 and TRBJ2-3; TRBD2 aligns across 7 bases. This CDR3 has 16 residues. After removal of 1 base from V and 7 bases from J, the junction contained 11 bases not matched to a gene. Per germline, CDR1 LNHNV and CDR2 YYDKDF (reference sequence).